The clone carrying this T cell receptor beta chain was counted only a few times. Its antigen is not known. This sample is drawn from a study of T cells in Graves' hyperthyroidism and ophthalmopathy. In the study overall: Peripheral blood was obtained at initial diagnosis, preceding any treatment.

Study results and limitations: Peripheral blood also featured most of the thyroid clonotypes expanded above 0.001. Model output signaled ophthalmopathy a median roughly 6.5 months ahead of onset.

The J segment lost 1 base and the V segment lost 5 bases, leaving 6 bases of the junction unmatched. The V gene's germline CDR1 is SGHRS and CDR2 YFSETQ. The CDR3 covers 15 residues. The study enrolled patients aged 18 to 65 with newly diagnosed hyperthyroidism of under 2 months' duration. TCR beta CDR3 regions were amplified from RNA transcripts. TCR CDR3 regions were first amplified by RT-PCR with HTBI primers. TCRdb analysed the multiplex PCR reads with MiXCR anew, one entry per CDR3 protein. The data contain over 550,000 distinct CDR3 sequences, approximately 15% of them seen just once; the ten biggest clones take up around a sixth.

Sequencing input: blood. V is TRBV5-1 and J is TRBJ2-1, with 7 bases aligning to TRBD2. The TCR comes from a woman aged 18-29 years with Graves' hyperthyroidism. The CDR3 sequence: CASRPSGPSYNEQFF. The CDR3 nucleotides read TGCGCCAGCAGACCTAGCGGACCTTCCTACAATGAGCAGTTCTTC. Looking up the rest from reference TRBV5-1 and TRBJ2-1 gives the full variable domain: KAGVTQTPRYLIKTRGQQVTLSCSPISGHRSVSWYQQTPGQGLQFLFEYFSETQRNKGNFPGRFSGRQFSNSRSEMNVSTLELGDSALYLCASRPSGPSYNEQFFGPGTRLTVL.